This paragraph reports one TCR beta chain. Its specificity is unknown. V lost 10 bases, J lost 4 bases, and 10 bases lay in between. Germline V lookup: CDR1 ENHRY, CDR2 SYGVKD. This CDR3 has 11 amino acids. Profiling relied on immunoSEQ multiplex PCR, and the TCRdb table lists in-frame clones only, not all of them. The sample lists fewer than 150,000 clones, approximately 86% seen once, with approximately 8.7% in the top ten. These data come from a study of cytomegalovirus exposure and HLA in healthy donors. The overall study: The same platform as the roughly 630 first-cohort repertoires was used for the roughly 130 validation repertoires, a later analysis reported.

Study-wide findings and caveats: Specific recognition of CMV antigens was confirmed in vitro for a few chains (all CMV-associated). The investigators catalogued 150 or so TCR beta chains as cytomegalovirus-associated.

The V call is TRBV10-3, the J call TRBJ1-1; possibly TRBD1 for D (6 bases). This clonotype originated in a man younger than 35 in good health and CMV-seropositive. Input material: PBMCs. The CDR3 DNA follows: TGTGCCACCTTGACAGGCACTGAAGCTTTCTTT. Translating it yields CATLTGTEAFF.